Included here is one T cell receptor beta chain sequence, with context. It has no known antigen specificity. Base qualities are missing; no much larger clone stands one base away. The data derive from a study of technical replicates of blood from a handful of donors (dated 2017 in TCRdb). CDR1 and CDR2 are drawn from the germline V gene: SNHLY, FYNNEI. The CDR3 has 15 amino acids, counting the end cysteine and phenylalanine. Only CDR3 DNA remains: 45 bases, in frame from the first base. V and J are truncated by 2 bases and 3 bases respectively, leaving an intervening sequence of 13 bases. Receptor amplification or capture employed the immunoSEQ multiplex PCR assay. TCRdb retrieved this table from immuneACCESS and kept in-frame rearrangements only. Not all clones are present; in checked studies, unresolved V genes account for under half, and no reason is known for the remainder. The sample yields tens of thousands of clones; 80% to 95% were counted once. In total, the top ten clones hold roughly 0.27% of the sample.

Sequencing was done on a sample of T cells isolated from PBMCs. The V gene is TRBV2 and the J gene is TRBJ1-1; the D gene is unclear. The receptor's source is a human donor in good health. The CDR3 here reads CASSELYRGDTEAFF. The nucleotide sequence is TGTGCCAGCAGTGAACTATACCGGGGAGACACTGAAGCTTTCTTT.